Shown below are 27 T cell receptor beta chains from a single sample sequenced in a study of blood T cell repertoires in COVID-19. Assay: immunoSEQ multiplex PCR; the TCRdb copy retains only in-frame clones and omits some. The data hold about 70,000 clones, with approximately 86% observed a single time. Sequencing was carried out using peripheral blood. The source of these receptors is a human donor in a cohort sampled during active COVID-19.

The V call is TRBV19, the J call TRBJ2-2, with a weak D call TRBD1 (6 bases). CDR1 and CDR2 (germline): LNHDA, SQIVND (reference sequence). The CDR3 contains 17 residues. Between the trimmed V and J ends, which lost 7 bases and 0 bases, there was a span of 18 bases. CDR3 sequence: CASKQKGQVTNTGELFF. The CDR3 nucleotides read TGTGCCAGTAAGCAGAAGGGACAAGTAACGAACACCGGGGAGCTGTTTTTT.

This clone was counted a single time. The V gene is TRBV2, the J gene TRBJ2-1, with D possibly being TRBD1 (6 bases). CDR1 SNHLY and CDR2 FYNNEI come from the germline V gene. V was trimmed by 6 bases and J by 9 bases, leaving 15 bases between them. The CDR3 consists of 13 residues. Written as DNA, the CDR3 is TGTGCCAGCAGGATACAGGGTATGGGTGAGCAGTTCTTC. The encoded protein is CASRIQGMGEQFF.

This rearrangement joins TRBV2 to TRBJ1-3; 8 bases map to TRBD1. V gave up 5 bases and J gave up 0 bases; unmatched junction bases: 3. This CDR3 is built from 15 residues. The germline V gene encodes CDR1 SNHLY and CDR2 FYNNEI. CDR3 sequence: CASSPDRVSGNTIYF. CDR3 in DNA: TGTGCCAGCAGTCCGGACAGGGTCTCTGGAAACACCATATATTTT.

This chain links TRBV3-1 (or the pseudogene TRBV3-2) with TRBJ2-3, with 11 nucleotides matching TRBD2. The CDR3 consists of 19 residues. Unmatched junction bases numbered 8, after V lost 0 bases and J lost 0 bases. Germline V gives CDR1 LGHDT, CDR2 YNNKEL (reference sequence). Written as DNA, the CDR3 is TGTGCCAGCAGCCAAGATCAGCTAGCGGGGGGCTCTAGCACAGATACGCAGTATTTT. Translated: CASSQDQLAGGSSTDTQYF.

The rearrangement links TRBV5-8 to TRBJ1-2, with 11 bases matching TRBD1. Losses at the gene ends were 4 bases for V and 6 bases for J; bases not matched to a gene: 8. This CDR3 is built from 15 residues. Germline values: CDR1 SGHTS, CDR2 YDEGEE. CDR3 amino acids: CASSPRTGGLDGYTF. Written as DNA, the CDR3 is TGTGCCAGCAGCCCACGGACAGGGGGCCTTGATGGCTACACCTTC.

The chain has TRBV2 and TRBJ1-1; D perhaps matches TRBD1 (5 bases). This CDR3 is built from 13 residues. From germline, CDR1 is SNHLY and CDR2 FYNNEI. Trimming removed 5 bases at V and 1 base at J, with 8 bases between. The CDR3: CASSPTANTEAFF. The CDR3 nucleotides are TGTGCCAGCAGTCCGACAGCGAACACTGAAGCTTTCTTT.

The genes are TRBV6-6 and TRBJ2-2; tentative D call: TRBD1 (6 bases). The CDR3 contains 14 residues. Germline values: CDR1 MNHNY, CDR2 SVGAGI (reference sequence). V was shortened by 6 bases and J by 6 bases, with 14 bases between the two germline ends. CDR3 protein: CASSSPSGAGELFF. In DNA form, the CDR3 reads TGTGCCAGCAGCTCCCCTTCAGGGGCCGGGGAGCTGTTTTTT.

CDR3 coding DNA: TGTGCCAGCAGCATAAAAGGGGGCCACACTGAAGCTTTCTTT. Translation: CASSIKGGHTEAFF. The rearrangement links TRBV7-9 to TRBJ1-1; 7 bases agree with TRBD1. With V trimmed by 5 bases and J by 3 bases, 6 bases remained unmatched. This CDR3 has 14 residues. Germline assignment: CDR1 SEHNR and CDR2 FQNEAQ (reference sequence). The whole variable domain, remainder taken from reference TRBV7-9 and TRBJ1-1, is DTGVSQNPRHKITKRGQNVTFRCDPISEHNRLYWYRQTLGQGPEFLTYFQNEAQLEKSRLLSDRFSAERPKGSFSTLEIQRTEQGDSAMYLCASSIKGGHTEAFFGQGTRLTVV.

The gene calls are TRBV5-5 and TRBJ2-5, with 9 positions matching TRBD2. The V and J ends lost 2 bases and 1 base, in that order; junction bases with no gene match: 3. CDR1 and CDR2 from the germline V gene are SGHKS and YYEKEE (reference sequence). The CDR3 is made up of 15 amino acids. CDR3 bases: TGTGCCAGCAGCTTTGCTAGCGGGGTCCAAGAGACCCAGTACTTC. Translated: CASSFASGVQETQYF. Filled out from reference TRBV5-5 and TRBJ2-5, the complete variable domain reads DAGVTQSPTHLIKTRGQQVTLRCSPISGHKSVSWYQQVLGQGPQFIFQYYEKEERGRGNFPDRFSARQFPNYSSELNVNALLLGDSALYLCASSFASGVQETQYFGPGTRLLVL.

In regard to this clone: The junction shows a germline mismatch at one end, possibly a read error. The CDR3: CASSSSSSGQLF. The CDR3 DNA sequence: TGTGCCAGCAGTTCCTCGAGTAGTGGGCAGCTTTTT. The V gene is TRBV6-5, the J gene TRBJ2-3; D unresolved. CDR3 size: 12 residues. Germline lookup yields CDR1 MNHEY and CDR2 SVGAGI.

The rearrangement uses TRBV10-1 and TRBJ1-2, with 7 bases lining up with TRBD1. This CDR3 region has 13 residues. V shed 4 bases, J shed 3 bases, and the junction held 2 bases outside the gene matches. CDR1 and CDR2 (germline): WNHNN, SYGVQD (reference sequence). In nucleotides, the CDR3 is TGCGCCAGCAGTGTTGGGACAGACTATGGCTACACCTTC. It specifies CASSVGTDYGYTF.

This chain joins TRBV6-4 and TRBJ2-7, with D hard to call. Germline CDR1 is MRHNA and CDR2 is SNTAGT. CDR3 size: 12 residues. Trimming shortened V by 2 bases and J by 3 bases, and 5 bases separated the two germline ends. The DNA of the CDR3 is TGTGCCAGCAGTGACCCGGGCTACGAGCAGTACTTC. Its protein is CASSDPGYEQYF.

V gene TRBV7-9 combines with J gene TRBJ1-2; no definite D call. Trimming took 3 bases from V and 8 from J, leaving 13 bases between them. The CDR3 consists of 13 residues. Germline CDR1 is SEHNR and CDR2 is FQNEAQ (reference sequence). The CDR3 coding sequence is TGTGCCAGCAGCTTGAGACTCGGATGGGGCTACACCTTC. This codes for CASSLRLGWGYTF.

V is TRBV6-2 or TRBV6-3 and J is TRBJ2-1; perhaps TRBD1 as D (5 bases). CDR1 and CDR2 from the germline V gene are MNHEY and SVGEGT. CDR3 size: 14 residues. Trimming stripped 4 bases from V and 10 bases from J, with 17 bases between. The CDR3 DNA reads TGTGCCAGCAGTTCCCCTACCGACGCAGGGGAGCAGTTCTTC. Protein sequence: CASSSPTDAGEQFF.

The V gene is TRBV7-2, the J gene TRBJ2-5; 11 bases agree with TRBD2. V was pared by 5 bases and J by 5 bases, with 7 bases of the junction left unmatched. This CDR3 has 15 residues. Germline V gene sequence: CDR1 SGHTA, CDR2 FQGNSA. CDR3 DNA: TGTGCCAGCAGCAGGCCTAGCGGGGGGCTGGAGACCCAGTACTTC. It is translated as CASSRPSGGLETQYF.

The rearrangement uses TRBV12-3 or TRBV12-4 and TRBJ1-2, with 9 positions matching TRBD1. The ends lost 6 bases at V and 8 bases at J; junction bases unmatched: 7. CDR3 length: 13 residues. CDR3 sequence: CASSSGQGIGYTF. The CDR3 coding sequence is TGTGCCAGCAGCTCGGGACAGGGCATAGGCTACACCTTC.

V is TRBV15 and J is TRBJ2-7, with 11 nucleotides matching TRBD2. Germline CDR1 is LNHNV and CDR2 is YYDKDF (reference sequence). The CDR3 runs 15 residues. V dropped 1 base and J dropped 6; count of bases not matched to a gene: 5. The CDR3 protein is CATSRGTSGLPEQYF. The CDR3 bases are TGTGCCACCAGCAGAGGGACTAGCGGGTTGCCCGAGCAGTACTTC.

The sample holds one count of this clone. The chain links TRBV3-1 (or the pseudogene TRBV3-2) to TRBJ2-2; D might be TRBD1 (6 bases). CDR1 is LGHDT, CDR2 YNNKEL, per germline (reference sequence). CDR3 length equals 17 residues. V gave up 2 bases and J gave up 0 bases, with 13 bases separating them. The CDR3 spells CASSQNGQSTNTGELFF. The CDR3, as DNA: TGTGCCAGCAGCCAAAACGGACAGTCTACGAACACCGGGGAGCTGTTTTTT.

This sequence joins TRBV6-4 and TRBJ1-6; maybe TRBD1 (5 bases). Germline V lookup: CDR1 MRHNA, CDR2 SNTAGT. This CDR3 has 14 residues. Trimming pared 6 bases from V and 7 bases from J, leaving 13 bases between. The DNA of the CDR3 is TGTGCCAGCAGAAACTTACGGGGGAATTCACCCCTCCACTTT. Protein product: CASRNLRGNSPLHF.

The rearrangement links TRBV5-1 to TRBJ2-2, with D tentatively TRBD1 (5 bases). CDR3 length: 13 amino acids. Per the germline V gene, CDR1 is SGHRS and CDR2 is YFSETQ. V was shortened by 6 bases and J by 1 base, with 7 bases between the two germline ends. The CDR3 region is CASTDRNTGELFF. The CDR3 coding sequence is TGCGCCAGCACTGACAGGAACACCGGGGAGCTGTTTTTT.

The chain carries TRBV5-1 and TRBJ2-2; no firm D call. The V end lost 0 bases, the J end lost 4 bases, and 7 bases lay between the germline ends. CDR3 length equals 14 residues. The germline V gene has CDR1 SGHRS and CDR2 YFSETQ. The CDR3 is CASSLGRLTGELFF. Written as DNA, the CDR3 is TGCGCCAGCAGCTTGGGGAGACTCACCGGGGAGCTGTTTTTT. Supplemented by reference TRBV5-1 and TRBJ2-2, the full variable domain reads KAGVTQTPRYLIKTRGQQVTLSCSPISGHRSVSWYQQTPGQGLQFLFEYFSETQRNKGNFPGRFSGRQFSNSRSEMNVSTLELGDSALYLCASSLGRLTGELFFGEGSRLTVL.

The chain joins TRBV4-2 to TRBJ1-2, with D perhaps TRBD1 (6 bases). Germline V CDR1 and CDR2: LGHNA, YNFKEQ. Between the trimmed V and J ends, which lost 4 bases and 4 bases, there was a span of 22 bases. The CDR3 contains 17 residues. This chain's CDR3 is CASSLHRGFSSGYGYTF. The CDR3 DNA follows: TGTGCCAGCAGCCTCCATAGGGGGTTCTCGTCAGGCTATGGCTACACCTTC.

The chain combines TRBV9 with TRBJ2-3; 9 bases align to TRBD2. The CDR3 is 15 amino acids. Per germline, CDR1 SGDLS and CDR2 YYNGEE. The trim removed 4 bases at V and 4 bases at J, leaving 7 bases unmatched. DNA for the CDR3: TGTGCCAGCAGCCCCGAGGGACTAGCTGCAGATACGCAGTATTTT. It yields the protein CASSPEGLAADTQYF.

This clone was observed a single time. The chain has TRBV5-1 and TRBJ2-1; 11 bases match TRBD2. J lost 8 bases, V lost 4 bases, and 11 bases had no gene match. CDR1 is SGHRS and CDR2 is YFSETQ in the germline V gene. The CDR3 length is 16 residues. DNA of the CDR3: TGCGCCAGCAGCCAATCTCTAGCGGGGGGCTGGGATGAGCAGTTCTTC. Translating gives CASSQSLAGGWDEQFF.

The chain is built from TRBV5-4 and TRBJ2-3; 9 bases fit TRBD2. After removal of 0 bases from V and 3 bases from J, the junction contained 2 bases not matched to a gene. Germline values: CDR1 SGHNT, CDR2 YYREEE (reference sequence). The CDR3 totals 15 residues. CDR3 sequence: CASSLGGGVTDTQYF. CDR3 nucleotides: TGTGCCAGCAGCTTGGGCGGGGGGGTAACAGATACGCAGTATTTT.

The chain is built from TRBV18 and TRBJ1-1, with 9 nucleotides matching TRBD1. Germline-derived CDR1 and CDR2 are KGHSH and LQKENI. The V segment lost 4 bases and the J segment 9 bases; nucleotides outside the gene matches: 9. The CDR3 has 14 residues. The DNA for the CDR3 is TGTGCCAGCTCACTTACAGGGGGCGAGCCTCAAGCTTTCTTT. Translated, it gives CASSLTGGEPQAFF.

The V and J genes are TRBV5-4 and TRBJ2-7; 9 bases fit TRBD1. The CDR3 extends over 13 amino acids. V lost 4 bases and J lost 5; bases outside the gene matches: 4. Germline lookup yields CDR1 SGHNT and CDR2 YYREEE (reference sequence). CDR3 amino acids: CASSAGQGHEQYF. CDR3 DNA: TGTGCCAGCAGCGCGGGACAGGGACACGAGCAGTACTTC.